A selection of T cell receptor beta chains follows, all from one sample in a study of T cells in Graves' hyperthyroidism and ophthalmopathy. MiXCR, run by TCRdb on the multiplex PCR reads, gives a single entry per CDR3 protein. Of roughly 660,000 distinct CDR3 sequences listed, 15% to 20% are singletons. The sequencing input was blood. The receptors were gathered from a man aged 45 to 65 with Graves' hyperthyroidism. The CDR3 runs from the conserved cysteine through the conserved F or W. D genes are given only for firm matches. Size is stated for part of the rows, as once, few or many counts, or as a class when the clone is expanded.

size: NA; J: TRBJ2-5; V: TRBV5-1; D: NA; CDR3: CASSLAGDAYSEETQYF; DNA: TGCGCCAGCAGCTTGGCCGGAGACGCGTATTCGGAAGAGACCCAGTACTTC
size: NA; J: TRBJ2-1; V: TRBV27; D: NA; CDR3: CASMHREDNEQFF; DNA: TGTGCCAGCATGCACCGGGAAGACAATGAGCAGTTCTTC
size: many; J: TRBJ1-1; V: TRBV24-1; D: TRBD1; CDR3: CATSSGGARGNTEAFF; DNA: TGTGCCACCAGTTCAGGGGGCGCGAGGGGAAACACTGAAGCTTTCTTT
size: many; J: TRBJ2-5; V: TRBV11-2; D: TRBD1; CDR3: CASSLEGSDRDWGETQYF; DNA: TGTGCCAGCAGCTTAGAGGGGTCGGACAGGGATTGGGGAGAGACCCAGTACTTC
size: many; J: TRBJ2-7; V: TRBV28; D: TRBD1; CDR3: CASSFGSRDRGFYEQYF; DNA: TGTGCCAGCAGTTTCGGCTCCCGGGACAGGGGTTTCTACGAGCAGTACTTC
size: many; J: TRBJ2-7; V: TRBV6-2/TRBV6-3; D: NA; CDR3: CASNSAILYEQYF; DNA: TGTGCCAGCAATTCGGCTATCCTCTACGAGCAGTACTTC
size: NA; J: TRBJ2-4; V: TRBV6-2/TRBV6-3; D: NA; CDR3: CASSYSPPGVSDIQYF; DNA: TGTGCCAGCAGTTACTCTCCTCCCGGGGTTTCGGACATTCAGTACTTC
size: many; J: TRBJ2-1; V: TRBV7-2; D: TRBD1; CDR3: CASSPDRGDEQFF; DNA: TGTGCCAGCAGCCCGGACAGGGGGGATGAGCAGTTCTTC
size: NA; J: TRBJ2-6; V: TRBV5-4; D: NA; CDR3: CASSSKESPSGANVLTF; DNA: TGTGCCAGCAGCTCCAAGGAGTCGCCCTCTGGGGCCAACGTCCTGACTTTC
size: many; J: TRBJ1-5; V: TRBV24-1; D: NA; CDR3: CATSYRAHSNQPQHF; DNA: TGTGCCACCAGCTACAGGGCTCACTCCAATCAGCCCCAGCATTTT
size: many; J: TRBJ2-7; V: TRBV15; D: NA; CDR3: CATSGGGEQYF; DNA: TGTGCCACCAGTGGTGGCGGCGAGCAGTACTTC
size: many; J: TRBJ2-1; V: TRBV20-1; D: NA; CDR3: CSASPTGGAYNEQFF; DNA: TGCAGTGCCAGTCCCACAGGGGGGGCCTACAATGAGCAGTTCTTC
size: many; J: TRBJ2-7; V: TRBV20-1; D: NA; CDR3: CSAPGTHPYEQYF; DNA: TGCAGTGCTCCCGGGACGCATCCCTACGAGCAGTACTTC
size: NA; J: TRBJ2-6; V: TRBV5-1; D: NA; CDR3: CASSLKLRDGGSGANVLTF; DNA: TGCGCCAGCAGCTTGAAGCTCCGGGATGGGGGCTCTGGGGCCAACGTCCTGACTTTC
size: few; J: TRBJ1-5; V: TRBV18; D: TRBD1; CDR3: CASSPEGARSNQPQHF; DNA: TGTGCCAGCTCACCAGAGGGGGCAAGGAGCAATCAGCCCCAGCATTTT